A single sample gave rise to the 20 T cell receptor beta chains below, sequenced in a study of T cells in Graves' hyperthyroidism and ophthalmopathy. It was RNA transcripts that yielded the amplified TCR beta CDR3 regions. The study used the HTBI primer set for a first-round RT-PCR of the TCR CDR3. TCRdb recomputed calls from the multiplex PCR reads with MiXCR, one row per CDR3 protein. The table shows about 560,000 distinct CDR3 sequences, with 16% occurring only once. Sample: blood. These receptors were collected from a woman aged 18-29 years with Graves' hyperthyroidism.

This clonotype was observed a handful of times. The chain is built from TRBV5-1 and TRBJ2-1; D gene unclear. This CDR3 is built from 12 residues. V lost 4 bases, J lost 4 bases, and 6 bases lay in between. CDR1 SGHRS and CDR2 YFSETQ come from the germline V gene. The CDR3 loop is CASSAKYNEQFF. The CDR3 bases are TGCGCCAGCAGCGCAAAGTACAATGAGCAGTTCTTC.

This clonotype was found many times. The V gene is TRBV12-3 or TRBV12-4, the J gene TRBJ2-7, with TRBD1 identical over 9 bases. The CDR3 totals 14 residues. The V gene end was trimmed by 3 bases and the J gene end by 3 bases; junction bases not matched to a gene: 3. This CDR3 is CASSFRDRVYEQYF. The DNA of the CDR3 is TGTGCCAGCAGTTTCCGGGACAGGGTCTACGAGCAGTACTTC.

This clonotype was seen many times. The chain links TRBV12-3 or TRBV12-4 to TRBJ2-5, with unresolved D. The CDR3 covers 12 residues. Between the trimmed V and J ends, which lost 6 bases and 4 bases, there was a span of 9 bases. CDR3 amino acids: CASSQEGETQYF. The CDR3, as DNA: TGTGCCAGCAGCCAAGAAGGAGAGACCCAGTACTTC.

At least ten counts were recorded for this clonotype. The chain joins TRBV20-1 to TRBJ2-1; D possibly corresponds to TRBD1 (6 bases). The germline gives CDR1 DFQATT, CDR2 SNEGSKA (reference sequence). The CDR3 runs 12 residues. V lost 6 bases to trimming and J lost 12 bases, with 18 bases between them. CDR3 sequence reads: CSAHLALQGQFF. As DNA, the CDR3 is TGCAGTGCCCATCTCGCCCTACAGGGGCAGTTCTTC.

This clonotype was recorded many times. The chain couples TRBV28 to TRBJ2-3; TRBD1 aligns across 9 bases. The germline V gene has CDR1 MDHEN and CDR2 SYDVKM. The CDR3 length is 14 residues. The J segment lost 5 bases and the V segment lost 6 bases, leaving 6 bases of the junction unmatched. The CDR3 DNA is TGTGCCAGCAGAGCGGACAGGGGTTTAGATACGCAGTATTTT. Translating it yields CASRADRGLDTQYF. Full variable domain (missing parts from reference TRBV28 and TRBJ2-3): DVKVTQSSRYLVKRTGEKVFLECVQDMDHENMFWYRQDPGLGLRLIYFSYDVKMKEKGDIPEGYSVSREKKERFSLILESASTNQTSMYLCASRADRGLDTQYFGPGTRLTVL.

The V gene is TRBV7-6, the J gene TRBJ2-5, with 14 positions matching TRBD2. The CDR3 has 19 residues. V lost 5 bases and J lost 5; bases outside the gene matches: 16. The germline CDR1 and CDR2 sequences are SGHVS and FNYEAQ. This chain's CDR3 is CASSPRLAGGPRVRETQYF. The CDR3, as DNA: TGTGCCAGCAGCCCCAGACTAGCGGGGGGGCCGAGGGTCCGGGAGACCCAGTACTTC. The full variable domain, rest sourced from reference TRBV7-6 and TRBJ2-5, is GAGVSQSPRYKVTKRGQDVALRCDPISGHVSLYWYRQALGQGPEFLTYFNYEAQQDKSGLPNDRFSAERPEGSISTLTIQRTEQRDSAMYRCASSPRLAGGPRVRETQYFGPGTRLLVL.

This clonotype was observed at least ten times. V is TRBV2 and J is TRBJ1-4, with 8 bases fitting TRBD1. The ends lost 6 bases at V and 6 bases at J; junction bases unmatched: 6. This CDR3 is 14 amino acids long. Germline lookup yields CDR1 SNHLY and CDR2 FYNNEI. The CDR3 is CASRTNRGDEKLFF. The DNA of the CDR3 is TGTGCCAGCAGGACCAACAGGGGGGATGAAAAACTGTTTTTT. Looking up the rest from reference TRBV2 and TRBJ1-4 gives the full variable domain: EPEVTQTPSHQVTQMGQEVILRCVPISNHLYFYWYRQILGQKVEFLVSFYNNEISEKSEIFDDQFSVERPDGSNFTLKIRSTKLEDSAMYFCASRTNRGDEKLFFGSGTQLSVL.

This clonotype was picked up many times. The rearrangement links TRBV20-1 to TRBJ2-7, with D perhaps given as TRBD1 or TRBD2 (5 bases each). The CDR3 extends over 15 amino acids. Per germline, CDR1 DFQATT and CDR2 SNEGSKA (reference sequence). V dropped 0 bases and J dropped 3 bases, with 15 bases sitting between them. The DNA for the CDR3 is TGCAGTGCTAGAGATCTGCGAGGGGTCTTCTACGAGCAGTACTTC. Its protein is CSARDLRGVFYEQYF.

This clonotype was detected only once. The CDR3 does not close with the conserved phenylalanine or tryptophan, likely indicating a read error. The chain joins TRBV3-1 to TRBJ2-7; D is uncertain. Trimming removed 1 base at V and 3 bases at J, with 4 bases between. CDR1 is LGHDT, CDR2 YNNKEL, per germline (reference sequence). The CDR3 is made up of 12 amino acids. In nucleotides, the CDR3 is TGTGCCAGCAGCCAAGGAGTCTACGAGCAGTACTCC. Protein sequence: CASSQGVYEQYS.

This clonotype was counted a few times. This chain connects TRBV20-1 to TRBJ2-7; D possibly corresponds to TRBD2 (6 bases). V was pared by 3 bases and J by 5 bases, with 11 bases between. Germline CDR1 and CDR2: DFQATT and SNEGSKA (reference sequence). The CDR3 length is 12 residues. CDR3 nucleotide sequence: TGCAGTGCTAGTTCGCCGGGGGACGAGCAGTACTTC. The encoded protein is CSASSPGDEQYF.

This clonotype was detected ten times or more. CDR3 region: CSLEGVAQGNEQFF. The CDR3 DNA reads as TGCAGTCTAGAGGGGGTAGCCCAAGGGAATGAGCAGTTCTTC. The chain couples TRBV20-1 to TRBJ2-1, with a possible D match to TRBD1 (6 bases). V was pared by 8 bases and J by 7 bases, with 21 bases between. Germline CDR1 DFQATT, CDR2 SNEGSKA (reference sequence). This CDR3 has 14 amino acids.

CDR3 DNA: TGCGCCAGCAGACTTCTAGCGGGGCCTACCTACGAGCAGTACTTC. This sequence encodes CASRLLAGPTYEQYF. V usage is TRBV10-2 and J usage is TRBJ2-7; 9 nucleotides align to TRBD2. Trimming removed 6 bases from V and 2 bases from J; junction bases left unmatched: 8. This CDR3 region has 15 residues. Looked up from germline, CDR1 is WSHSY and CDR2 is SAAADI.

This clonotype was picked up many times. The chain uses TRBV30 and TRBJ2-7, with 7 bases aligning to TRBD1. With 4 bases clipped from V and 4 bases from J, the junction kept 7 bases outside the gene matches. The CDR3 length is 13 residues. CDR1 and CDR2 (germline): GTSNPN, SVGIG (reference sequence). Here the CDR3 DNA reads TGTGCCTGGACCCGAGGGGGCGCGTACGAGCAGTACTTC. Translating gives CAWTRGGAYEQYF.

This clonotype was seen a few times. The J gene is TRBJ2-1, the V gene TRBV28, with 8 bases lining up with TRBD2. Germline-derived CDR1 and CDR2 are MDHEN and SYDVKM. The CDR3 is 15 amino acids. Losses at the gene ends were 5 bases for V and 4 bases for J; bases not matched to a gene: 7. CDR3 sequence: CASSRGTRIYNEQFF. CDR3 nucleotide sequence: TGTGCCAGCAGTCGCGGGACTAGGATTTACAATGAGCAGTTCTTC.

This chain joins TRBV7-9 and TRBJ1-4, with D perhaps matching TRBD1 (6 bases). Trimming shortened V by 5 bases and J by 6 bases, and 16 bases separated the two germline ends. Germline loops: CDR1 SEHNR, CDR2 FQNEAQ (reference sequence). CDR3 size: 15 residues. CDR3 bases: TGTGCCAGCAGCCCCAGGGGACCTGGGGATGAAAAACTGTTTTTT. It translates to CASSPRGPGDEKLFF.

At least ten counts were recorded for this clonotype. CDR3: CASSLLTSGEQFF. The CDR3 nucleotides are TGTGCCAGCAGCTTATTAACTTCCGGAGAGCAGTTCTTC. The V call is TRBV7-3, the J call TRBJ2-1; no definite D call. Between the trimmed V and J ends, which lost 2 bases and 10 bases, there was a span of 12 bases. CDR3 size: 13 residues. CDR1 and CDR2 (germline): SGHTA, FQGTGA. Complete variable domain (other parts from reference TRBV7-3 and TRBJ2-1): GAGVSQTPSNKVTEKGKYVELRCDPISGHTALYWYRQSLGQGPEFLIYFQGTGAADDSGLPNDRFFAVRPEGSVSTLKIQRTERGDSAVYLCASSLLTSGEQFFGPGTRLTVL.

This clonotype was detected many times. The chain is built from TRBV10-1 and TRBJ2-2, with TRBD2 matching over 8 bases. In germline, CDR1 is WNHNN, CDR2 SYGVQD (reference sequence). The V gene end was trimmed by 8 bases and the J gene end by 0 bases; junction bases not matched to a gene: 5. The CDR3 length is 15 residues. CDR3 loop: CASRRGGTNTGELFF. CDR3 sequence (DNA): TGCGCCAGCCGCCGGGGGGGGACGAACACCGGGGAGCTGTTTTTT.

The CDR3 is CASSTGESNQPQHF. The CDR3, as DNA: TGTGCCAGCAGTACAGGGGAAAGCAATCAGCCCCAGCATTTT. This chain connects TRBV2 to TRBJ1-5; 7 bases match TRBD1. There are 14 residues in the CDR3. CDR1 is SNHLY, CDR2 FYNNEI, per germline. V was clipped by 5 bases and J by 1 base; unmatched bases: 2. The full variable domain, in which reference TRBV2 and TRBJ1-5 provide the parts outside the CDR3, is EPEVTQTPSHQVTQMGQEVILRCVPISNHLYFYWYRQILGQKVEFLVSFYNNEISEKSEIFDDQFSVERPDGSNFTLKIRSTKLEDSAMYFCASSTGESNQPQHFGDGTRLSIL.

This clonotype was seen many times. The genes are TRBV28 and TRBJ2-7, with 7 bases identical to TRBD1. The V gene end was trimmed by 4 bases and the J gene end by 2 bases; junction bases not matched to a gene: 5. The CDR3 loop spans 14 amino acids. Germline values: CDR1 MDHEN, CDR2 SYDVKM. The CDR3 coding sequence is TGTGCCAGCAGTTCCCCTGACAGGGCCTACGAGCAGTACTTC. Protein product: CASSSPDRAYEQYF.

Comment on this clonotype: At one end, the junction sequence differs from germline, possibly due to a read error. V gene TRBV15 combines with J gene TRBJ2-2; D remains unclear. From germline, CDR1 is LNHNV and CDR2 YYDKDF (reference sequence). This CDR3 is 14 amino acids long. The CDR3 nucleotides are TGTGCCGCCAGCCTCCGCCGAAACACCGGGGAGCTGTTTTTT. It is translated as CAASLRRNTGELFF.